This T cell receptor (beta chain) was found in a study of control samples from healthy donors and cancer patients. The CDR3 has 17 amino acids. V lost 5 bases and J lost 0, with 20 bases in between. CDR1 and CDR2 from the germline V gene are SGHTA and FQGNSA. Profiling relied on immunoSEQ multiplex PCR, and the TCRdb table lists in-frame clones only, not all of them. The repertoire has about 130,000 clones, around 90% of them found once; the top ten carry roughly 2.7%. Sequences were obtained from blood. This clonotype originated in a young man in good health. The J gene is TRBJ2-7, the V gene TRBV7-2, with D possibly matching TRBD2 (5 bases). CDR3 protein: CASSVGLAEGGSYEQYV. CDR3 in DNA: TGTGCCAGCAGCGTCGGCCTAGCCGAGGGCGGCTCCTACGAGCAGTACGTC.